The next 22 T cell receptor beta chains were all read from a single sample in a study of CD8 T cells in Susac syndrome. cDNA came from approximately 0.5 to 1 ug RNA primed by random hexamers. TCRdb reanalysed the immunoSEQ multiplex PCR reads using MiXCR and keeps one entry per CDR3 protein. Here the sample spans about 130,000 distinct CDR3 sequences, around 94% being singletons. The sample comprised CD8+ T cells from PBMCs. The receptors here all came from a human donor with Susac syndrome.

Only one count was recorded for this clonotype. The chain has TRBV15 and TRBJ1-5; TRBD1 might be the D (5 bases). CDR1 is LNHNV, CDR2 YYDKDF, per germline (reference sequence). The CDR3 has 13 residues. V lost 5 bases, J lost 2 bases, and 7 bases lay in between. CDR3 coding DNA: TGTGCCACCAGCGAGGGGCGCAATCAGCCCCAGCATTTT. Its translation is CATSEGRNQPQHF.

The rearrangement uses TRBV2 and TRBJ1-2; TRBD1 is a possible D gene (6 bases). The germline V gene encodes CDR1 SNHLY and CDR2 FYNNEI. The V and J ends lost 2 bases and 0 bases respectively, with 10 bases between them. This CDR3 comprises 15 residues. The CDR3 nucleotides read TGTGCCAGCAGTGAACCGGGGGCGACTAACTATGGCTACACCTTC. It translates to CASSEPGATNYGYTF.

The chain uses TRBV20-1 and TRBJ2-5; D may match TRBD1 or TRBD2 (6 bases each). In germline, CDR1 is DFQATT, CDR2 SNEGSKA (reference sequence). The CDR3 totals 13 residues. Trimming removed 5 bases from V and 1 base from J, with 11 bases in between. DNA for the CDR3: TGCAGTGCTGGAGGGGGGTTCCAAGAGACCCAGTACTTC. This sequence encodes CSAGGGFQETQYF.

The chain uses TRBV6-2 or TRBV6-3 and TRBJ1-5; TRBD1 aligns across 7 bases. The CDR3 totals 13 residues. CDR1 is MNHEY, CDR2 SVGEGT, per germline. V lost 5 bases to trimming and J lost 8 bases; unmatched junction nucleotides: 6. The CDR3 bases are TGTGCCAGCAGTACAGGGGAGATGGAGCCCCAGCATTTT. Translation: CASSTGEMEPQHF.

The chain uses TRBV12-3 or TRBV12-4 and TRBJ2-5; weak D call: TRBD2 (5 bases). The V and J ends lost 5 bases and 2 bases respectively, with 9 bases between them. The CDR3 spans 13 residues. DNA for the CDR3: TGTGCCAGCAGTACGAGGGTTCAAGAGACCCAGTACTTC. Translated: CASSTRVQETQYF.

The J gene is TRBJ2-6, the V gene TRBV20-1; D is unclear. Germline values: CDR1 DFQATT, CDR2 SNEGSKA (reference sequence). With 3 bases removed from V and 0 bases from J, the gap between germline ends came to 15 bases. The CDR3 totals 17 residues. The CDR3 loop is CSARLERLPSGANVLTF. The CDR3 DNA reads TGCAGTGCTAGGCTCGAGAGGCTCCCCTCTGGGGCCAACGTCCTGACTTTC.

This clonotype was counted a few times. V usage is TRBV15 and J usage is TRBJ2-1; TRBD2 matches 11 bases. The trim removed 6 bases at V and 2 bases at J, leaving 3 bases unmatched. This CDR3 is 15 amino acids long. Germline assignment: CDR1 LNHNV and CDR2 YYDKDF (reference sequence). CDR3 sequence reads: CATRSGLAAYNEQFF. The CDR3 nucleotides are TGTGCCACCAGGTCGGGACTAGCGGCCTACAATGAGCAGTTCTTC.

V usage is TRBV12-3 or TRBV12-4 and J usage is TRBJ2-2; 10 nucleotides agree with TRBD2. The V segment lost 5 bases and the J segment 5 bases; nucleotides outside the gene matches: 2. The CDR3 length is 14 residues. The CDR3 spells CASSGLAATGELFF. The CDR3 DNA reads TGTGCCAGCAGTGGACTAGCGGCGACCGGGGAGCTGTTTTTT.

This chain connects TRBV4-3 to TRBJ2-1, with D perhaps TRBD2 (6 bases). Germline V gives CDR1 LGHNA, CDR2 YSLEER. CDR3 length: 17 residues. V lost 0 bases to trimming and J lost 2 bases, with 14 bases between them. The CDR3 DNA sequence: TGCGCCAGCAGCCAAGATGAGGGCGGGAACCCCTACAATGAGCAGTTCTTC. Its translation is CASSQDEGGNPYNEQFF.

V and J are TRBV19 and TRBJ2-1, with 8 bases lining up with TRBD2. Germline V gene data show CDR1 as LNHDA and CDR2 as SQIVND (reference sequence). The trim removed 3 bases at V and 9 bases at J, leaving 7 bases unmatched. There are 14 residues in the CDR3. CDR3: CASSITLAGGEQFF. DNA for the CDR3: TGTGCCAGTAGTATCACTCTAGCGGGTGGTGAGCAGTTCTTC.

The chain recombines TRBV10-2 with TRBJ2-1, with D tentatively TRBD2 (5 bases). V lost 6 bases, J lost 5 bases, and 11 bases lay in between. The CDR3 spans 13 residues. CDR1 WSHSY and CDR2 SAAADI come from the germline V gene. CDR3 in amino acids: CASSPGTNNEQFF. The CDR3 coding sequence is TGCGCCAGCAGCCCGGGAACCAACAATGAGCAGTTCTTC.

This clonotype has only one observation. The chain joins TRBV7-3 to TRBJ1-1; D may be TRBD1 (5 bases). Germline V gives CDR1 SGHTA, CDR2 FQGTGA. The V end lost 3 bases, the J end lost 1 base, and 6 bases lay between the germline ends. The CDR3 is 13 residues long. The CDR3 reads CASSFTGNTEAFF. CDR3 sequence (DNA): TGTGCCAGCAGCTTCACAGGGAACACTGAAGCTTTCTTT.

The rearrangement joins TRBV19 to TRBJ1-1; possible D gene TRBD1, 5 bases. The V gene lost 0 bases and the J gene lost 1 base, with 12 bases spanning the gap. This CDR3 contains 16 residues. The V gene's germline CDR1 is LNHDA and CDR2 SQIVND (reference sequence). In DNA form, the CDR3 reads TGTGCCAGTAGTATAGATCGGGAAGGGACGAACACTGAAGCTTTCTTT. This sequence encodes CASSIDREGTNTEAFF.

This chain joins TRBV13 and TRBJ2-2; 7 bases agree with TRBD1. Germline loops: CDR1 PRHDT, CDR2 FYEKMQ (reference sequence). Trimming cost V 7 bases and J 4 bases; bases outside gene matches: 9. The CDR3 consists of 15 residues. CDR3 sequence (DNA): TGTGCCAGCAACCAAGGGGGCGCCACCACCGGGGAGCTGTTTTTT. Residues: CASNQGGATTGELFF.

The chain has TRBV6-5 and TRBJ1-1; D is ambiguous. Germline CDR1 is MNHEY and CDR2 is SVGAGI. This CDR3 is 15 amino acids long. V lost 5 bases to trimming and J lost 0 bases, with 13 bases between them. The CDR3 DNA follows: TGTGCCAGCAGTACTCTCCACTACTTGAACACTGAAGCTTTCTTT. This translates into CASSTLHYLNTEAFF.

This chain joins TRBV12-3 or TRBV12-4 and TRBJ1-1; no definite D call. Trimming left V 6 bases short and J 4 bases short, with 9 bases between. The CDR3 length is 12 residues. The DNA for the CDR3 is TGTGCCAGCAGCGCCGAGGGCACTGAAGCTTTCTTT. It is translated as CASSAEGTEAFF.

The CDR3: CSARGDQVVSYNEQFF. In nucleotides, the CDR3 is TGCAGTGCTAGGGGAGACCAGGTCGTCTCCTACAATGAGCAGTTCTTC. V and J are TRBV20-1 and TRBJ2-1; D is perhaps TRBD2 (5 bases). This CDR3 has 16 amino acids. Trimming pared 3 bases from V and 0 bases from J, leaving 15 bases between. The germline V gene encodes CDR1 DFQATT and CDR2 SNEGSKA (reference sequence).

The chain carries TRBV4-3 and TRBJ2-6; D may match TRBD1 or TRBD2 (6 bases each). In germline, CDR1 is LGHNA, CDR2 YSLEER. The V and J ends lost 0 bases and 0 bases respectively, with 12 bases between them. The CDR3 spans 18 residues. The CDR3 here is CASSQDGGTSSGANVLTF. The CDR3 DNA reads as TGCGCCAGCAGCCAAGATGGGGGGACATCCTCTGGGGCCAACGTCCTGACTTTC.

The chain's CDR3 is CASRVLLATDTQYF. CDR3 DNA: TGTGCCAGCAGGGTACTGCTGGCCACAGATACGCAGTATTTT. The chain is built from TRBV7-9 and TRBJ2-3, with D uncertain. Germline CDR1 reads SEHNR; CDR2 reads FQNEAQ (reference sequence). V was clipped by 6 bases and J by 2 bases, with 12 bases between them. This CDR3 region has 14 residues.

CDR3 in DNA: TGTGCCAGCAGCTTAGCTGTGGAGGACAGGCAAGCTCTTAACTATGGCTACACCTTC. Protein product: CASSLAVEDRQALNYGYTF. The chain couples TRBV7-2 to TRBJ1-2, with 7 bases identical to TRBD1. The trim removed 0 bases at V and 1 base at J, leaving 14 bases unmatched. Germline CDR1 reads SGHTA; CDR2 reads FQGNSA. The CDR3 length is 19 residues. The variable domain in full, with the rest retrieved from reference TRBV7-2 and TRBJ1-2, is GAGVSQSPSNKVTEKGKDVELRCDPISGHTALYWYRQSLGQGLEFLIYFQGNSAPDKSGLPSDRFSAERTGGSVSTLTIQRTQQEDSAVYLCASSLAVEDRQALNYGYTFGSGTRLTVV.

The rearrangement uses TRBV19 and TRBJ2-1; D not resolved. The CDR3 extends over 14 amino acids. V lost 5 bases, J lost 4 bases, and 12 bases lay in between. CDR1 is LNHDA and CDR2 is SQIVND in the germline V gene (reference sequence). Written as DNA, the CDR3 is TGTGCCAGTAGTGACCCCCGAGAATACAATGAGCAGTTCTTC. This codes for CASSDPREYNEQFF.

This chain links TRBV15 with TRBJ1-5; TRBD1 matches at 7 bases. The V gene's germline CDR1 is LNHNV and CDR2 YYDKDF (reference sequence). The CDR3 is 15 residues long. With V trimmed by 1 base and J by 5 bases, 5 bases remained unmatched. The CDR3 sequence: CATSRAGGMDQPQHF. The CDR3 DNA sequence: TGTGCCACCAGCAGAGCAGGGGGGATGGATCAGCCCCAGCATTTT.